Listed here are 8 T cell receptor beta chains from one sample, sequenced in a study of blood T cell repertoires in COVID-19. Assay: immunoSEQ multiplex PCR; the TCRdb copy retains only in-frame clones and omits some. The table shows 150,000 to 200,000 clones, with roughly 80% occurring only once. The sequencing input was peripheral blood. These receptor sequences come from a woman aged 70-85 years with COVID-19, enrolled during active disease.

V usage is TRBV21-1 and J usage is TRBJ2-5; the table's D call, TRBD2, was not checked against the DNA. TRBV21-1 constitutes a pseudogene. The CDR3 covers 15 residues. CDR3 bases: TGTGCCAGCAGGGTCCCTAGCGGGAGAGAGGAGACCCAGTACTTC. The encoded protein is CASRVPSGREETQYF.

This clone was recorded only once. V gene TRBV5-1 combines with J gene TRBJ1-3; TRBD1 might be the D (6 bases). The CDR3 contains 15 residues. Trimming took 4 bases from V and 2 from J, leaving 13 bases between them. Germline V gene lookup returns CDR1 SGHRS and CDR2 YFSETQ. CDR3 in DNA: TGCGCCAGCAGCGTCCTGGGGGGGCCTGGAAACACCATATATTTT. Translating it yields CASSVLGGPGNTIYF.

The rearrangement joins TRBV18 to TRBJ2-7; TRBD2 agrees at 7 bases. Germline CDR1 and CDR2: KGHSH and LQKENI. J lost 3 bases, V lost 6 bases, and 8 bases had no gene match. This CDR3 is built from 14 residues. For the CDR3, the DNA is TGTGCCAGCTCCACCCCGCGGGAGATCTACGAGCAGTACTTC. Residues: CASSTPREIYEQYF.

V usage is TRBV28 and J usage is TRBJ1-5; TRBD1 might be the D (5 bases). CDR3 length equals 15 residues. Looked up from germline, CDR1 is MDHEN and CDR2 is SYDVKM. Trimming removed 7 bases from V and 3 bases from J, with 16 bases in between. For the CDR3, the DNA is TGTGCCAGCAAAGTTTTTGAGGACAACAATCAGCCCCAGCATTTT. This encodes CASKVFEDNNQPQHF.

This rearrangement joins TRBV4-3 to TRBJ2-1, with 9 bases identical to TRBD2. This CDR3 is 16 amino acids long. CDR1 is LGHNA, CDR2 YSLEER, per germline. V lost 3 bases to trimming and J lost 6 bases; unmatched junction nucleotides: 9. CDR3 sequence reads: CASSQQLAGRLNEQFF. As DNA, the CDR3 is TGCGCCAGCAGCCAGCAGCTAGCGGGACGTCTCAATGAGCAGTTCTTC.

The rearrangement joins TRBV18 to TRBJ1-3, with D tentatively TRBD1 (5 bases). This CDR3 is 19 amino acids long. V gave up 3 bases and J gave up 0 bases, with 21 bases separating them. The germline V gene has CDR1 KGHSH and CDR2 LQKENI. As DNA, the CDR3 is TGTGCCAGCTCACCGGGGCTGTTCACAGATAAAGACTCTGGAAACACCATATATTTT. It yields the protein CASSPGLFTDKDSGNTIYF.

This clone was counted between two and nine times. The chain couples TRBV5-1 to TRBJ2-2; D perhaps matches TRBD1 (5 bases). Per germline, CDR1 SGHRS and CDR2 YFSETQ. This CDR3 spans 15 amino acids. Trimming removed 0 bases from V and 3 bases from J, with 9 bases in between. CDR3 DNA sequence: TGCGCCAGCAGCTTGGCCAGGGTGGACACCGGGGAGCTGTTTTTT. Translating gives CASSLARVDTGELFF.

This chain links TRBV3-1 (or the pseudogene TRBV3-2) with TRBJ1-1, with D unclear. The CDR3 spans 13 residues. V lost 2 bases and J lost 3, with 7 bases in between. Germline assignment: CDR1 LGHDT and CDR2 YNNKEL (reference sequence). DNA for the CDR3: TGTGCCAGCAGCCAAATTTCGTACACTGAAGCTTTCTTT. It codes for CASSQISYTEAFF.